The 20 T cell receptor beta chains below were found in one sample sequenced in a study of cytomegalovirus exposure and HLA in healthy donors. The PCR employed 60 Vbeta primers together with 13 Jbeta primers. Clones were sequenced by immunoSEQ multiplex PCR, and TCRdb holds only the in-frame ones, with some missing. The data contain more than 90,000 clones, about four fifths of them seen just once; the ten biggest clones take up approximately 3.9%. The sample was PBMCs. The receptors here all came from a woman between 70 and 85 years old in good health and CMV-seropositive.

The V gene is TRBV4-1, the J gene TRBJ2-2, with 7 bases aligning to TRBD2. With V trimmed by 0 bases and J by 4 bases, 2 bases remained unmatched. The CDR3 is 15 residues long. The germline V gene has CDR1 MGHRA and CDR2 YSYEKL. Here the CDR3 DNA reads TGCGCCAGCAGCCAAGAGGGGGGGGGCACCGGGGAGCTGTTTTTT. Its translation is CASSQEGGGTGELFF.

The V call is TRBV29-1, the J call TRBJ1-3; D is perhaps TRBD1 (6 bases). This CDR3 is built from 12 residues. The V gene's germline CDR1 is SQVTM and CDR2 ANQGSEA. Trimming removed 6 bases from V and 4 bases from J, with 10 bases in between. The CDR3 coding sequence is TGCAGCGTACAGGGTGGAGGAAACACCATATATTTT. This sequence encodes CSVQGGGNTIYF.

About this clone: As the CDR3 is not closed by the conserved phenylalanine or tryptophan, this likely results from a read error. The J gene is TRBJ1-4, the V gene TRBV14, with D possibly being TRBD1 (5 bases). V dropped 1 base and J dropped 4 bases, with 10 bases sitting between them. The CDR3 is 15 residues long. Germline V gene data show CDR1 as SGHDN and CDR2 as FVKESK. The CDR3 bases are TGTGCCAGCAGCCAAGGCGGGGGGAATAATGAAAAACTGTTTTCT. Amino acid sequence: CASSQGGGNNEKLFS.

The chain is built from TRBV10-3 and TRBJ2-2; 7 positions agree with TRBD2. CDR1 is ENHRY, CDR2 SYGVKD, per germline. CDR3 length equals 18 residues. J lost 1 base, V lost 0 bases, and 8 bases had no gene match. The DNA for the CDR3 is TGTGCCATCAGTGAGTCGGGAGGGCCGAAGGGGAACACCGGGGAGCTGTTTTTT. This encodes CAISESGGPKGNTGELFF.

This clone was recorded once. The chain recombines TRBV6-1 with TRBJ2-7, with TRBD2 matching over 12 bases. Germline CDR1 and CDR2: MNHNS and SASEGT. V was pared by 0 bases and J by 4 bases, with 16 bases of the junction left unmatched. The CDR3 runs to 20 residues. The CDR3 region has the DNA TGTGCCAGCAGTGAAGCTAACCCTAACGGAGGACTAGCGGGAAAATACGAGCAGTACTTC. The encoded protein is CASSEANPNGGLAGKYEQYF.

This rearrangement joins TRBV11-2 to TRBJ2-3; D not certain. The germline V and J ends were trimmed by 2 bases and 0 bases, with 6 bases remaining between them. Germline CDR1 and CDR2: SGHAT and FQNNGV. The CDR3 has 14 amino acids. CDR3 nucleotides: TGTGCCAGCAGCTTACTAGGTAGCACAGATACGCAGTATTTT. It translates to CASSLLGSTDTQYF.

The chain employs TRBV2 and TRBJ2-5; 9 bases line up with TRBD1. V gave up 3 bases and J gave up 13 bases; unmatched junction bases: 9. The CDR3 has 13 amino acids. Per the germline V gene, CDR1 is SNHLY and CDR2 is FYNNEI. CDR3 amino acids: CASSDRTGEARYF. The CDR3 DNA follows: TGTGCCAGCAGTGACCGGACAGGGGAGGCCCGGTACTTC. The entire variable domain, with the rest obtained from reference TRBV2 and TRBJ2-5, is as follows: EPEVTQTPSHQVTQMGQEVILRCVPISNHLYFYWYRQILGQKVEFLVSFYNNEISEKSEIFDDQFSVERPDGSNFTLKIRSTKLEDSAMYFCASSDRTGEARYFGPGTRLLVL.

The V call is TRBV28, the J call TRBJ2-7; D is possibly TRBD1 (6 bases). Per germline, CDR1 MDHEN and CDR2 SYDVKM. Trimming cost V 7 bases and J 5 bases, with 15 bases left between them. The CDR3 length is 13 residues. The CDR3 nucleotides read TGTGCCAGCACCAACACAGGGTTGAACGAGCAGTACTTC. This translates into CASTNTGLNEQYF.

The rearrangement joins TRBV27 to TRBJ2-5; TRBD1 agrees at 11 bases. TRBJ2-7 explains the end of the DNA better; the J call may be wrong. Germline loops: CDR1 MNHEY, CDR2 SMNVEV (reference sequence). CDR3 size: 15 residues. CDR3: CASSSRDRGSNEQYF. CDR3 coding DNA: TGTGCCAGCAGTTCCCGGGACAGGGGGAGCAACGAGCAGTACTTC.

The rearrangement links TRBV7-3 to TRBJ2-4; the match to TRBD2 covers 10 bases. Germline V gene data show CDR1 as SGHTA and CDR2 as FQGTGA. This CDR3 is 17 amino acids long. Trimming at V came to 2 bases and at J to 3 bases, leaving 7 bases not matched to a gene. This CDR3 is CASSLAGLAFGKNIQYF. CDR3 sequence (DNA): TGTGCCAGCAGCTTAGCGGGACTAGCGTTCGGCAAAAACATTCAGTACTTC.

V and J are TRBV5-4 and TRBJ2-7; 10 bases line up with TRBD2. The CDR3 covers 14 residues. The V gene end was trimmed by 5 bases and the J gene end by 6 bases; junction bases not matched to a gene: 8. Germline V gives CDR1 SGHNT, CDR2 YYREEE (reference sequence). CDR3 bases: TGTGCCAGCAGACTCACTAGCGGGATTCCCGAGCAGTACTTC. This gives the protein CASRLTSGIPEQYF.

This sequence joins TRBV6-5 and TRBJ1-2, with 9 nucleotides matching TRBD1. CDR1 is MNHEY and CDR2 is SVGAGI in the germline V gene. CDR3 size: 15 residues. J lost 14 bases, V lost 6 bases, and 19 bases had no gene match. The chain's CDR3 is CASRSSTGGYGRWTF. The CDR3 DNA sequence: TGTGCCAGCAGATCAAGCACAGGGGGCTACGGTCGTTGGACCTTC.

V usage is TRBV11-2 and J usage is TRBJ2-1; 8 bases match TRBD1. This CDR3 spans 16 amino acids. Germline V CDR1 and CDR2: SGHAT, FQNNGV. V shed 0 bases and J 4 bases; nucleotides not matched to a gene: 5. The CDR3 DNA follows: TGTGCCAGCAGCTTAGAAGGGACAGGACTTTACAATGAGCAGTTCTTC. Translating gives CASSLEGTGLYNEQFF.

This chain joins TRBV23-1 and TRBJ2-4; 14 bases map to TRBD2. TRBV23-1 is labeled an ORF, and its function is uncertain. This CDR3 is 22 amino acids long. The junction had 16 bases not matched to a gene; V was cut back by 2 bases and J by 1 base. The CDR3 here is CASSQPGLAGVYCLLAKNIQYF. The CDR3 nucleotides are TGCGCCAGCAGTCAACCGGGACTAGCGGGAGTTTATTGTTTGCTTGCCAAAAACATTCAGTACTTC.

This clone has more than one count but fewer than ten. The chain combines TRBV6-5 with TRBJ2-5; D not resolved. Germline CDR1 is MNHEY and CDR2 is SVGAGI. The V gene lost 2 bases and the J gene lost 7 bases, with 11 bases spanning the gap. The CDR3 spans 13 residues. The CDR3 coding sequence is TGTGCCAGCAGTTACCGCGTAAGAGGGACCCAGTACTTC. Translated: CASSYRVRGTQYF.

Worth noting for this clone: The sample carries other DNA sequences with the same CDR3. This rearrangement joins TRBV4-3 to TRBJ1-2, with 7 bases matching TRBD1. V shed 4 bases and J 5 bases; nucleotides not matched to a gene: 7. This CDR3 is 14 amino acids long. The germline V gene encodes CDR1 LGHNA and CDR2 YSLEER. The CDR3 DNA sequence: TGCGCCAGCAGCCGGTCCGGGACAGTATATGGCTACACCTTC. Translated: CASSRSGTVYGYTF.

DNA for the CDR3: TGTGCCAGCAGCTTAATACCTCCTTTGACAGGGGACTATGGCTACACCTTC. Translated: CASSLIPPLTGDYGYTF. The genes are TRBV11-2 and TRBJ1-2; the match to TRBD1 covers 8 bases. Unmatched junction bases numbered 11, after V lost 2 bases and J lost 3 bases. This CDR3 is built from 17 residues. Germline loops: CDR1 SGHAT, CDR2 FQNNGV.

The chain employs TRBV19 and TRBJ2-5, with D possibly TRBD2 on 6 matching bases. The assigned J gene may be wrong: the sequence end matches TRBJ2-7 better. The CDR3 consists of 15 residues. The germline V gene has CDR1 LNHDA and CDR2 SQIVND (reference sequence). The CDR3 region has the DNA TGTGCCAGTAGTACCGAGACTAGAGGGAACTACGAGCAGTACTTC. Translation: CASSTETRGNYEQYF.

The chain has TRBV28 and TRBJ2-2; TRBD2 agrees at 11 bases. With V trimmed by 7 bases and J by 4 bases, 8 bases remained unmatched. The CDR3 totals 16 residues. Germline V gene sequence: CDR1 MDHEN, CDR2 SYDVKM. The CDR3 DNA reads as TGTGCCAGCACCCTAGCGGGAGGATGGGTCACCGGGGAGCTGTTTTTT. As protein: CASTLAGGWVTGELFF. The variable domain in full, completed from reference TRBV28 and TRBJ2-2, reads DVKVTQSSRYLVKRTGEKVFLECVQDMDHENMFWYRQDPGLGLRLIYFSYDVKMKEKGDIPEGYSVSREKKERFSLILESASTNQTSMYLCASTLAGGWVTGELFFGEGSRLTVL.

J is TRBJ2-1 and V is TRBV18; perhaps TRBD1 as D (7 bases). Germline loops: CDR1 KGHSH, CDR2 LQKENI. CDR3 length: 16 amino acids. V was cut by 2 bases and J by 7 bases, with 18 bases left in between. The CDR3 here is CASSPGPGGRRNEQFF. CDR3 bases: TGTGCCAGCTCACCAGGACCAGGGGGGAGGAGGAATGAGCAGTTCTTC.